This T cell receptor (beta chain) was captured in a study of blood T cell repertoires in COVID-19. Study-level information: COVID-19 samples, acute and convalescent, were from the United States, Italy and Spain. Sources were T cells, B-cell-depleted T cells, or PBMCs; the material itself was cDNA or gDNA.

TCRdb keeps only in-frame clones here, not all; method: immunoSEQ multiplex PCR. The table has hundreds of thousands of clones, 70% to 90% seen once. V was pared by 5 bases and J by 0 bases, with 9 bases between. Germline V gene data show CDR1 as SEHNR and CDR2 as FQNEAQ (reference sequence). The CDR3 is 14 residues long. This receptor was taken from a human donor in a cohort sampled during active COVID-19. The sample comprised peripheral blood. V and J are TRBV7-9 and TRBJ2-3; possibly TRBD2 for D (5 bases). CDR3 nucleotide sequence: TGTGCCAGCAGCCCTCGGGGTAGCACAGATACGCAGTATTTT. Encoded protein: CASSPRGSTDTQYF.